A selection of T cell receptor beta chains follows, all from one sample in a study of neurological immune-mediated disorders. MiXCR, run by TCRdb on the 5' RACE reads, gives a single entry per CDR3 protein. The sample gives about 59,000 distinct CDR3 sequences, less than 25% of which show up once; over 4.5% is in the top ten. Sequencing was carried out using PBMCs. The receptors come from a man aged 60 to 69 with HTLV-1-associated myelopathy (HAM/TSP). The CDR3 runs from the conserved cysteine through the conserved F or W. D genes are given only for firm matches.

D,J,V,CDR3
-,TRBJ2-7,TRBV6-1,CASSTNRLPPSYEQYF
TRBD2,TRBJ2-3,TRBV6-1,CASSEWWGLAADTQYF
-,TRBJ2-3,TRBV11-2,CASLDGGATDTQYF
-,TRBJ1-1,TRBV4-1,CASSQLFTDRPEAFF
TRBD2,TRBJ2-3,TRBV5-6,CASSGLAGVSDTQYF
-,TRBJ2-7,TRBV6-5,CASSYTFRGEQYF
-,TRBJ2-7,TRBV6-5,CASSHRPIDEQYF
-,TRBJ2-2,TRBV5-1,CASSLEPLRGLFF
-,TRBJ1-1,TRBV12-3/TRBV12-4,CASSFQRTAEAFF
-,TRBJ1-2,TRBV10-3,CAISGHETDTYGYTF
TRBD2,TRBJ2-6,TRBV9,CASSAGGGTGANVLTF
-,TRBJ2-7,TRBV10-2,CASREGGRRIGEQYF
TRBD1,TRBJ2-2,TRBV5-5,CASSYQDRYTGELFF
TRBD1,TRBJ2-7,TRBV7-3,CASSYRDRGITYEQYF
-,TRBJ2-1,TRBV6-2/TRBV6-3,CASSYGGAEQFF
-,TRBJ2-5,TRBV7-8,CASSTAGETQYF
TRBD2,TRBJ2-3,TRBV20-1,CSARDGGHAGGPDTQYF
-,TRBJ1-1,TRBV11-2,CASSLGYGEGMNTEAFF
TRBD1,TRBJ2-2,TRBV12-3/TRBV12-4,CASGGTGPNTGELFF
TRBD2,TRBJ2-7,TRBV5-1,CASSLAGIAYEQYF